This T cell receptor beta chain is drawn from a study of blood T cell repertoires in COVID-19. Looking at the study overall: Acute and convalescent COVID-19 specimens originated in the United States, Italy and Spain. T cells, B-cell-depleted T cells, or PBMCs supplied cDNA or gDNA.

This clone was counted once. Original methodology: For nucleated cells, counts were estimated from reference gene primer amplification. Using immunoSEQ multiplex PCR, the repertoire was profiled, and TCRdb retains in-frame clones only, with some absent. V and J calls and clone size follow that table, whereas D and trimming were derived from the DNA. The sample comprises some 200,000 clones, around 85% of which are singletons, and approximately 11% rests with the top ten. A Seattle source enrolled patients during active infection and followed them longitudinally. The sequence derives from a woman aged 60 to 75 with COVID-19, enrolled during active disease. Material for sequencing was peripheral blood.

The CDR3 here is CSVVTAGANVLTF. Here the CDR3 DNA reads TGCAGCGTTGTGACAGCTGGGGCCAACGTCCTGACTTTC. The chain recombines TRBV29-1 with TRBJ2-6; TRBD1 might be the D (5 bases). This CDR3 has 13 residues. The germline V gene encodes CDR1 SQVTM and CDR2 ANQGSEA. V dropped 4 bases and J dropped 2 bases, with 6 bases sitting between them. Drawing the rest from reference TRBV29-1 and TRBJ2-6, the complete variable domain is SAVISQKPSRDICQRGTSLTIQCQVDSQVTMMFWYRQQPGQSLTLIATANQGSEATYESGFVIDKFPISRPNLTFSTLTVSNMSPEDSSIYLCSVVTAGANVLTFGAGSRLTVL.